The 3 T cell receptor beta chains in this list originate from one sample, sequenced in a study of blood T cell repertoires in COVID-19. Clones were sequenced by immunoSEQ multiplex PCR, and TCRdb holds only the in-frame ones, with some missing. The table lists 100,000 to 150,000 clones, roughly 80% of them singletons. The sequenced sample consisted of peripheral blood. These receptors were collected from a man aged 55 to 70 with acute or convalescent COVID-19.

This clone was detected only once. In nucleotides, the CDR3 is TGTGCCAGCAGTTCAGCGGACGTCAACTATGGCTACACCTTC. This sequence encodes CASSSADVNYGYTF. The chain has TRBV6-5 and TRBJ1-2; D ambiguous. The CDR3 loop spans 14 amino acids. V was trimmed by 4 bases and J by 2 bases, leaving 11 bases between them. The germline V gene has CDR1 MNHEY and CDR2 SVGAGI.

The chain uses TRBV9 and TRBJ1-5; D might be TRBD1 (5 bases). The CDR3 contains 15 residues. Trimming shortened V by 1 base and J by 0 bases, and 8 bases separated the two germline ends. The germline CDR1 and CDR2 sequences are SGDLS and YYNGEE. The CDR3 nucleotides read TGTGCCAGCAGCGTAAGGGGTTATAGCAATCAGCCCCAGCATTTT. This translates into CASSVRGYSNQPQHF.

The chain uses TRBV7-2 and TRBJ1-1; no definite D call. Germline V gene sequence: CDR1 SGHTA, CDR2 FQGNSA. The CDR3 contains 14 residues. V was shortened by 6 bases and J by 4 bases, with 15 bases between the two germline ends. The CDR3 bases are TGTGCCAGCAGTCGCCATACTAGAGGCACTGAAGCTTTCTTT. Its protein is CASSRHTRGTEAFF.